The T cell receptor beta chain described here comes from a study of blood T cell repertoires in COVID-19. Across the study: From the United States, Italy and Spain came samples of acute and convalescent COVID-19.

CDR1 and CDR2 (germline): SEHNR, FQNEAQ (reference sequence). The CDR3 spans 15 residues. Trimming took off 5 bases at V and 4 bases at J, with 15 bases between the two ends. Measured with immunoSEQ multiplex PCR; TCRdb has only the in-frame clones, and not every one. The sample has hundreds of thousands of clones, around nine tenths seen once. The TCR comes from a woman in her 40s who had recovered from COVID-19. Sequenced sample: PBMCs or T cells enriched from blood (not recorded which). The chain links TRBV7-9 to TRBJ2-1; D possibly corresponds to TRBD2 (5 bases). CDR3 bases: TGTGCCAGCAGCCCCCCGGGAAAGGATTACAATGAGCAGTTCTTC. The encoded protein is CASSPPGKDYNEQFF.